This is a list of T cell receptor beta chains from one sample in a study of cytomegalovirus exposure and HLA in healthy donors. Profiling relied on immunoSEQ multiplex PCR, and the TCRdb table lists in-frame clones only, not all of them. The sample comprises some 76,000 clones, 65% to 80% of which are singletons, and around 10% rests with the top ten. Sequences were obtained from PBMCs. Receptor source: a male donor in good health and CMV-seropositive. Each CDR3 is given with its conserved first and last residue. Each record gives: J gene, CDR3 length, V gene, clone size, D gene, CDR3 protein, CDR3 DNA. The D gene is left open where the match is weak. Rows may omit the clone size; those that give it use once, few, many or a size class.

TRBJ2-2,18,TRBV7-6,NA,TRBD1,CASSLARAGGANTGELFF,TGTGCCAGCAGCTTAGCCAGGGCAGGGGGCGCGAACACCGGGGAGCTGTTTTTT
TRBJ2-1,18,TRBV7-9,NA,NA,CASSLSTYNRSSYNEQFF,TGTGCCAGCAGCTTATCCACCTACAACAGGAGCTCCTACAATGAGCAGTTCTTC
TRBJ2-7,13,TRBV30,NA,TRBD2,CAWRLAGGPIEYF,TGTGCCTGGAGACTAGCGGGAGGGCCTATCGAGTACTTC
TRBJ2-5,13,TRBV18,NA,NA,CASSPGQRETQYF,TGTGCCAGCTCACCTGGTCAGCGAGAGACCCAGTACTTC
TRBJ2-2,15,TRBV11-2,NA,TRBD2,CASSPSGGLTGELFF,TGTGCCAGCAGCCCCTCGGGGGGGCTTACCGGGGAGCTGTTTTTT
TRBJ1-4,15,TRBV18,NA,NA,CASSMKTDSIEKLFF,TGTGCCAGCTCAATGAAGACAGATTCTATCGAGAAACTGTTTTTT
TRBJ1-5,15,TRBV18,NA,TRBD1,CASSPSARGVQPQHF,TGTGCCAGCTCACCCTCTGCCAGGGGGGTTCAGCCCCAGCATTTT
TRBJ2-3,15,TRBV29-1,NA,TRBD2,CSVESLAAKADTQYF,TGCAGCGTTGAATCCCTAGCGGCCAAAGCAGATACGCAGTATTTT
TRBJ2-3,17,TRBV5-4,NA,TRBD2,CASSLAGLTGGTDTQYF,TGTGCCAGCAGCTTGGCCGGTCTAACGGGAGGGACAGATACGCAGTATTTT
TRBJ2-7,15,TRBV7-9,NA,TRBD1,CASSQDRGKRYEQYF,TGTGCCAGCAGCCAGGACAGGGGGAAACGCTACGAGCAGTACTTC
TRBJ1-5,14,TRBV15,NA,TRBD1,CATNSGQPNQPQHF,TGTGCCACTAATTCGGGACAGCCCAATCAGCCCCAGCATTTT
TRBJ1-1,13,TRBV2,NA,TRBD1,CASTRQGGAEAFF,TGTGCCAGCACCAGACAGGGGGGGGCTGAAGCTTTCTTT
TRBJ1-3,14,TRBV5-5,NA,TRBD1,CASSTDRAGNTIYF,TGTGCCAGCAGCACCGACAGGGCTGGAAACACCATATATTTT
TRBJ2-3,19,TRBV5-1,NA,TRBD2,CASSPHPGSGRAGTDTQYF,TGCGCCAGCAGCCCCCACCCGGGTAGCGGGAGGGCCGGTACAGATACGCAGTATTTT
TRBJ1-2,12,TRBV11-2,few,NA,CASSLEGRGYTF,TGTGCCAGCAGCTTAGAGGGGCGCGGCTACACCTTC
TRBJ2-7,15,TRBV6-5,NA,NA,CASREDRTGSYEQYF,TGTGCCAGCAGGGAGGACCGGACCGGCTCCTACGAGCAGTACTTC
TRBJ2-7,15,TRBV11-2,once,TRBD2,CASSFSASGSYEQYF,TGTGCCAGCAGCTTTTCTGCTAGCGGGAGCTACGAGCAGTACTTC
TRBJ1-6,16,TRBV2,NA,NA,CASSPLLQGLNSPLHF,TGTGCCAGCAGCCCCTTGTTACAGGGTTTGAATTCACCCCTCCACTTT
TRBJ2-1,12,TRBV30,NA,NA,CAWIGTYNEQFF,TGTGCCTGGATTGGGACTTACAATGAGCAGTTCTTC
TRBJ2-1,15,TRBV4-1,once,TRBD2,CASSPRASGATEQFF,TGCGCCAGCAGCCCCCGGGCTAGCGGGGCGACCGAGCAGTTCTTC
TRBJ2-6,15,TRBV30,NA,NA,CAWSVLFGGANVLTF,TGTGCCTGGAGTGTACTTTTTGGTGGGGCCAACGTCCTGACTTTC
TRBJ2-1,16,TRBV11-1,NA,TRBD2,CASSLLAGSSYNEQFF,TGTGCCAGCAGCCTACTAGCGGGGAGCTCCTACAATGAGCAGTTCTTC
TRBJ2-7,14,TRBV7-2,NA,TRBD2,CASIGTSGGYEQYF,TGTGCCAGCATAGGGACTAGCGGGGGGTACGAGCAGTACTTC
TRBJ1-2,15,TRBV28,NA,NA,CASSLQGMSDYGYTF,TGTGCCAGCAGCCTACAGGGAATGTCGGACTATGGCTACACCTTC
TRBJ2-3,16,TRBV4-1,NA,TRBD2,CASSHGTIASTDTQYF,TGCGCCAGCAGCCACGGGACTATTGCGAGCACAGATACGCAGTATTTT
TRBJ1-5,16,TRBV28,NA,TRBD1,CASSPGTGANNQPQHF,TGTGCCAGCAGTCCGGGGACAGGGGCAAACAATCAGCCCCAGCATTTT
TRBJ2-7,17,TRBV9,NA,TRBD1,CASSSGTGQGGVRRQYF,TGTGCCAGCAGCTCTGGGACAGGGCAGGGAGGTGTCAGGCGGCAGTACTTC